This T cell receptor (beta chain) appears in the sequencing data of a study of T cell responses to AZD1222 COVID-19 vaccine. The CDR3 covers 14 residues. V lost 6 bases and J lost 8, with 19 bases in between. Looked up from germline, CDR1 is MDHEN and CDR2 is SYDVKM. The repertoire was sequenced with immunoSEQ multiplex PCR; TCRdb's copy has only in-frame clones and lacks some. The sample lists some 97,000 clones; about nine tenths were seen once. The chain couples TRBV28 to TRBJ1-2, with TRBD1 as a possible D gene (5 bases). The sequencing here drew on peripheral blood, taken on day 0 of AZD1222 vaccination. The source of this sequence is an adult in good health. This chain's CDR3 is CASRPTSGAQGYTF. The CDR3 DNA reads TGTGCCAGCAGGCCCACGAGCGGGGCTCAAGGCTACACCTTC.